This is a list of T cell receptor beta chains from one sample in a study of blood T cells in healthy people across ages. Each CDR3 protein gets one entry after TCRdb re-called the 5' RACE reads with MiXCR. The top ten hold 6.5% to 10% of the sample, which has 1.4 million to 1.5 million distinct CDR3 sequences, around 42% seen once. Sequencing was carried out using blood. The receptors shown here come from a woman aged 18-29 years in good health. CDR3s include the opening cysteine and the closing phenylalanine or tryptophan. A D gene is named only where the DNA matches it firmly. Part of the rows lack a size; the others show once, few, many or a class for expanded clones.

V,D,J,size,length,DNA,CDR3
TRBV7-9,TRBD1,TRBJ1-6,-,16,TGTGCCAGCAACCAGCTGCGGCAGGGGGCTTATTCACCCCTCCACTTT,CASNQLRQGAYSPLHF
TRBV20-1,-,TRBJ1-1,few,13,TGCAGTGCTAGTAATAGCGTGAACACTGAAGCTTTCTTT,CSASNSVNTEAFF
TRBV7-9,-,TRBJ2-7,few,16,TGTGCCAGCAGCCAAACCCCCGGGGACTTGATATACGAGCAGTACTTC,CASSQTPGDLIYEQYF
TRBV5-1,-,TRBJ2-1,-,17,TGCGCCAGCAGCCCCAGCGTACCCTGGACGGATTACAATGAGCAGTTCTTC,CASSPSVPWTDYNEQFF
TRBV6-6,TRBD2,TRBJ2-1,-,15,TGTGCCAGCAGGCTCCCGGGACTAGCGGGAGATGAGCAGTTCTTC,CASRLPGLAGDEQFF
TRBV15,TRBD1,TRBJ2-1,-,21,TGTGCCACCAGCAGACCTTCTCGGGACAGGGAGAGCGGGCCAAGCTACAATGAGCAGTTCTTC,CATSRPSRDRESGPSYNEQFF
TRBV6-2/TRBV6-3,-,TRBJ2-1,few,12,TGTGCCAGCAGTTCTAAATTGGCTGAGCAGTTCTTC,CASSSKLAEQFF
TRBV2,TRBD1,TRBJ1-2,-,12,TGTGCCAGTCACCCAGGGGGCTATGGCTACACCTTC,CASHPGGYGYTF
TRBV20-1,-,TRBJ2-7,few,13,TGCAGTGCTCCGCGACAGGTCTCCTACGAGCAGTACTTC,CSAPRQVSYEQYF
TRBV7-2,-,TRBJ2-1,-,13,TGTGCCAGCACCTATATTGGGGACAATGAGCAGTTCTTC,CASTYIGDNEQFF
TRBV2,-,TRBJ2-5,-,14,TGTGCCAGCAGTGCGGGGAGAGAAACGGGGACCCAGTACTTC,CASSAGRETGTQYF